One sample yielded the 8 T cell receptor beta chains listed below, sequenced in a study of blood T cell repertoires in COVID-19 (TCRdb year 2020). The library was generated by the immunoSEQ multiplex PCR assay. Not all clones reach the TCRdb copy of this immuneACCESS table, which keeps in-frame sequences only. Checked studies attribute under half of the gap to unresolved V genes and leave the rest unexplained. Present in this sample are around 20,000 clones, about 91% of which were seen just once. The ten biggest clones cover about 5% of the sample. Sequenced material: PBMCs or T cells enriched from blood (not recorded which). The receptors were sampled from a woman under 40 who had recovered from COVID-19.

V is TRBV4-3 and J is TRBJ1-2; possibly TRBD1 for D (6 bases). Germline assignment: CDR1 LGHNA and CDR2 YSLEER. The CDR3 consists of 18 residues. V lost 0 bases to trimming and J lost 0 bases, with 17 bases between them. The chain's CDR3 is CASSQELGQTLANYGYTF. The CDR3 region has the DNA TGCGCCAGCAGCCAAGAATTGGGACAAACGCTAGCTAACTATGGCTACACCTTC.

This clone showed up just once. The V call is TRBV27, the J call TRBJ1-2; a possible D gene is TRBD1 (5 bases). The germline V gene encodes CDR1 MNHEY and CDR2 SMNVEV (reference sequence). The V end lost 3 bases, the J end lost 6 bases, and 14 bases lay between the germline ends. CDR3 size: 14 residues. CDR3 coding DNA: TGTGCCAGCAGTTTGACGGGGAGGGGCGATGGCTACACCTTC. Protein product: CASSLTGRGDGYTF.

The chain has TRBV6-5 and TRBJ2-7, with D possibly TRBD1 on 5 matching bases. Trimming cost V 7 bases and J 6 bases, with 16 bases left between them. Germline V gene sequence: CDR1 MNHEY, CDR2 SVGAGI. This CDR3 comprises 13 residues. CDR3 protein: CASTQVGLGEQYF. In DNA form, the CDR3 reads TGTGCCAGCACACAGGTAGGGCTAGGCGAGCAGTACTTC.

The rearrangement joins TRBV10-3 to TRBJ1-1; 7 nucleotides match TRBD1. V lost 4 bases and J lost 5; bases outside the gene matches: 7. The CDR3 extends over 14 amino acids. The germline V gene has CDR1 ENHRY and CDR2 SYGVKD. The CDR3 loop reads CAISGVQGGTEAFF. CDR3 sequence (DNA): TGTGCCATCAGTGGAGTTCAGGGGGGTACTGAAGCTTTCTTT.

The chain links TRBV11-2 to TRBJ2-5; the D gene is possibly TRBD2 (5 bases). This CDR3 is 14 amino acids long. Germline V lookup: CDR1 SGHAT, CDR2 FQNNGV. V lost 5 bases and J 5 bases, leaving 15 bases between the germline ends. The CDR3 DNA sequence: TGTGCCAGCAGCCAACCCTGGGGAGTGGAGACCCAGTACTTC. Translation: CASSQPWGVETQYF.

The gene calls are TRBV6-5 and TRBJ1-2; the match to TRBD1 covers 9 bases. V was clipped by 6 bases and J by 3 bases; unmatched bases: 2. CDR1 is MNHEY, CDR2 SVGAGI, per germline. This CDR3 comprises 13 residues. CDR3 in DNA: TGTGCCAGCAGGGGGGACAGGGACTATGGCTACACCTTC. Amino acids: CASRGDRDYGYTF.

The chain recombines TRBV5-5 with TRBJ2-7; 9 nucleotides agree with TRBD1. Germline loops: CDR1 SGHKS, CDR2 YYEKEE (reference sequence). V lost 3 bases and J lost 5; bases outside the gene matches: 6. The CDR3 runs to 14 residues. The DNA of the CDR3 is TGTGCCAGCAGCTCGACAGGGGGGTCCGACGAGCAGTACTTC. Translation gives CASSSTGGSDEQYF.

This chain joins TRBV27 and TRBJ1-2; 7 bases agree with TRBD1. Germline V gives CDR1 MNHEY, CDR2 SMNVEV (reference sequence). J lost 4 bases, V lost 5 bases, and 10 bases had no gene match. CDR3 size: 15 residues. Here the CDR3 reads CASSKDRVLSYGYTF. The CDR3 DNA reads TGTGCCAGCAGTAAAGACAGGGTTTTGAGCTATGGCTACACCTTC.